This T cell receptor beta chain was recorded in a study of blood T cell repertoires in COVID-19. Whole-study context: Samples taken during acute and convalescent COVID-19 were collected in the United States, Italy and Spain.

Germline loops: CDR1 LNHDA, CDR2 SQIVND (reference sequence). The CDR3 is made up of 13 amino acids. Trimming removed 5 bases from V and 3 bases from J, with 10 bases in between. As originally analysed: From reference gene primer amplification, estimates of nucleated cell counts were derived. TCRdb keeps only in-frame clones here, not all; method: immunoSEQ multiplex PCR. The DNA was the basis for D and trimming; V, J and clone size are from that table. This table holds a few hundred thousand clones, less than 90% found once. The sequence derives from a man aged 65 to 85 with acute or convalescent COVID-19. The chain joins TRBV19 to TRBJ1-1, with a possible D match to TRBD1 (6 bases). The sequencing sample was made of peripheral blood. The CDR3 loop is CASSAKGDTEAFF. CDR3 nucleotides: TGTGCCAGTAGTGCAAAGGGGGACACTGAAGCTTTCTTT.